A selection of T cell receptor beta chains follows, all from one sample in a study of PD-1 blockade in classical Hodgkin lymphoma. Using immunoSEQ multiplex PCR, the repertoire was profiled, and TCRdb retains in-frame clones only, with some absent. Of roughly 30,000 clones in the sample, 80% to 90% were seen once. Sequencing was done on a sample of CD4+ T cells from blood. The receptors derive from a human donor with classical Hodgkin lymphoma. Both conserved end residues are part of each CDR3. Fields, in order: J gene, D gene, V gene, clone size, CDR3 DNA, CDR3 protein. D genes are given only for firm matches. Not every row has a clone size; where given, it reads once, few, many or a size class.

J gene: TRBJ1-1; D gene: TRBD1; V gene: TRBV19; clone size: NA; CDR3 DNA: TGTGCCAGTAGCCTGAGACAGGGACTTTTAGGAGAAGCTTTCTTT; CDR3 protein: CASSLRQGLLGEAFF
J gene: TRBJ2-1; D gene: NA; V gene: TRBV15; clone size: NA; CDR3 DNA: TGTGCCACCAGCAGACCAGGACAGTCCTACAATGAGCAGTTCTTC; CDR3 protein: CATSRPGQSYNEQFF
J gene: TRBJ2-5; D gene: NA; V gene: TRBV5-1; clone size: NA; CDR3 DNA: TGCGCCAGCAGCTTGGTCGGCGTCGGAGAGACCCAGTACTTC; CDR3 protein: CASSLVGVGETQYF
J gene: TRBJ2-1; D gene: TRBD2; V gene: TRBV10-1; clone size: NA; CDR3 DNA: TGCGCCAGCAGTGAGTCGATAGCGGGGAGCTCCTACAATGAGCAGTTCTTC; CDR3 protein: CASSESIAGSSYNEQFF
J gene: TRBJ1-1; D gene: TRBD1; V gene: TRBV6-5; clone size: NA; CDR3 DNA: TGTGCCAGCAGAGCGGACAGGGTAAACACTGAAGCTTTCTTT; CDR3 protein: CASRADRVNTEAFF
J gene: TRBJ2-3; D gene: NA; V gene: TRBV10-1; clone size: once; CDR3 DNA: TGCGCCAGCGGGGGACATAACACAGATACGCAGTATTTT; CDR3 protein: CASGGHNTDTQYF
J gene: TRBJ1-2; D gene: NA; V gene: TRBV5-6; clone size: NA; CDR3 DNA: TGTGCCAGCAGCTTAGGTGTACCTCCCGCGAGATATGGCTACACCTTC; CDR3 protein: CASSLGVPPARYGYTF
J gene: TRBJ1-5; D gene: NA; V gene: TRBV7-9; clone size: NA; CDR3 DNA: TGTGCCAGCAGCTTAGGAGGGGGCAATCAGCCCCAGCATTTT; CDR3 protein: CASSLGGGNQPQHF
J gene: TRBJ2-5; D gene: NA; V gene: TRBV6-5; clone size: NA; CDR3 DNA: TGTGCCAGCAGATCCACTAGAGACAAAGAGACCCAGTACTTC; CDR3 protein: CASRSTRDKETQYF
J gene: TRBJ2-1; D gene: NA; V gene: TRBV4-3; clone size: NA; CDR3 DNA: TGCGCCAGCAGCCAAGGTCTTAGATCTGGGCGGTCTCCCTACAATGAGCAGTTCTTC; CDR3 protein: CASSQGLRSGRSPYNEQFF
J gene: TRBJ1-1; D gene: TRBD1; V gene: TRBV11-2; clone size: NA; CDR3 DNA: TGTGCCAGCAGCTTTGACAGGGAAACTGAAGCTTTCTTT; CDR3 protein: CASSFDRETEAFF
J gene: TRBJ1-4; D gene: TRBD1; V gene: TRBV27; clone size: NA; CDR3 DNA: TGTGCCAGCAGTCCCCGTTTTCCAGGGGGTACTAATGAAAAACTGTTTTTT; CDR3 protein: CASSPRFPGGTNEKLFF
J gene: TRBJ2-7; D gene: NA; V gene: TRBV7-9; clone size: NA; CDR3 DNA: TGTGCCAGCAGCTTAAGGGTCCCCCTCCACGAGCAGTACTTC; CDR3 protein: CASSLRVPLHEQYF
J gene: TRBJ2-2; D gene: NA; V gene: TRBV29-1; clone size: NA; CDR3 DNA: TGCAGCGTTCGGCCTACTAACACCGGGGAGCTGTTTTTT; CDR3 protein: CSVRPTNTGELFF
J gene: TRBJ2-7; D gene: TRBD2; V gene: TRBV6-6; clone size: NA; CDR3 DNA: TGTGCCAGCAGTTACTCACTAGCGGGGTCTTACGAGCAGTACTTC; CDR3 protein: CASSYSLAGSYEQYF
J gene: TRBJ1-2; D gene: NA; V gene: TRBV5-1; clone size: NA; CDR3 DNA: TGCGCCAGCAGCTTACCCCTACAGGACAACTATGGCTACACCTTC; CDR3 protein: CASSLPLQDNYGYTF
J gene: TRBJ1-5; D gene: TRBD1; V gene: TRBV19; clone size: NA; CDR3 DNA: TGTGCCAGTACTAGCCCAGGGGACAGGGGTCAGCCCCAGCATTTT; CDR3 protein: CASTSPGDRGQPQHF
J gene: TRBJ2-7; D gene: NA; V gene: TRBV18; clone size: few; CDR3 DNA: TGTGCCAGCTCACCTCCTGGACAGCCTGGGGAGCAGTACTTC; CDR3 protein: CASSPPGQPGEQYF
J gene: TRBJ1-1; D gene: NA; V gene: TRBV9; clone size: NA; CDR3 DNA: TGTGCCAGCAGCGTAGAGCCCTACCCGAACACTGAAGCTTTCTTT; CDR3 protein: CASSVEPYPNTEAFF
J gene: TRBJ2-7; D gene: TRBD1; V gene: TRBV6-5; clone size: few; CDR3 DNA: TGTGCCAGCAGGAAGACAGGGACCGGGGAGCAGTACTTC; CDR3 protein: CASRKTGTGEQYF
J gene: TRBJ1-5; D gene: NA; V gene: TRBV28; clone size: NA; CDR3 DNA: TGTGCCAGCAGTTTGACAGCCCAGCCCCAGCATTTT; CDR3 protein: CASSLTAQPQHF
J gene: TRBJ1-6; D gene: NA; V gene: TRBV7-6; clone size: NA; CDR3 DNA: TGTGCCAGCAGCCCTCGGTCCCAAACCATGGGCACCTATAATTCACCCCTCCACTTT; CDR3 protein: CASSPRSQTMGTYNSPLHF
J gene: TRBJ2-5; D gene: TRBD2; V gene: TRBV2; clone size: few; CDR3 DNA: TGTGCCAGCAGTACGGGAGGGGCCCAGTACTTC; CDR3 protein: CASSTGGAQYF
J gene: TRBJ2-7; D gene: NA; V gene: TRBV5-4; clone size: NA; CDR3 DNA: TGTGCCAGCAGCGGGTCCCCAACAGGCTACGAGCAGTACTTC; CDR3 protein: CASSGSPTGYEQYF
J gene: TRBJ2-1; D gene: TRBD2; V gene: TRBV29-1; clone size: NA; CDR3 DNA: TGCAGCGTTGGATTAAGACTAGCGGGAGATGAGCAGTTCTTC; CDR3 protein: CSVGLRLAGDEQFF
J gene: TRBJ1-5; D gene: NA; V gene: TRBV5-8; clone size: NA; CDR3 DNA: TGTGCCAGCAGCTTGGGACAGAATAGCAATCAGCCCCAGCATTTT; CDR3 protein: CASSLGQNSNQPQHF
J gene: TRBJ1-3; D gene: NA; V gene: TRBV6-1; clone size: NA; CDR3 DNA: TGTGCCAGCAGTGAACGTGGGAACACCATATATTTT; CDR3 protein: CASSERGNTIYF
J gene: TRBJ2-1; D gene: NA; V gene: TRBV9; clone size: NA; CDR3 DNA: TGTGCCAGCAGCGTACAGGGCAGCTCCTACAATGAGCAGTTCTTC; CDR3 protein: CASSVQGSSYNEQFF
J gene: TRBJ2-7; D gene: TRBD2; V gene: TRBV4-1; clone size: NA; CDR3 DNA: TGCGCCAGCAGCCAAGGAGAGCGGGAGCATTACGAGCAGTACTTC; CDR3 protein: CASSQGEREHYEQYF
J gene: TRBJ1-1; D gene: NA; V gene: TRBV5-1; clone size: once; CDR3 DNA: TGCGCCAGTCGTCGGGGACAGAACACTGAAGCTTTCTTT; CDR3 protein: CASRRGQNTEAFF
J gene: TRBJ1-4; D gene: NA; V gene: TRBV6-5; clone size: NA; CDR3 DNA: TGTGCCAGCAGCGGGACCTCGAATGAAAAACTGTTTTTT; CDR3 protein: CASSGTSNEKLFF
J gene: TRBJ2-1; D gene: NA; V gene: TRBV28; clone size: NA; CDR3 DNA: TGTGCCAGCAGTTTAAGTCAGGGGAGCCATGAGCAGTTCTTC; CDR3 protein: CASSLSQGSHEQFF
J gene: TRBJ1-2; D gene: NA; V gene: TRBV27; clone size: NA; CDR3 DNA: TGTGCCAGTTGGGACGGATCTCTCTATGGCTACACCTTC; CDR3 protein: CASWDGSLYGYTF
J gene: TRBJ2-1; D gene: NA; V gene: TRBV7-2; clone size: NA; CDR3 DNA: TGTGCCAGCAGCTTAGACAGACCAAAAGGTGAGCAGTTCTTC; CDR3 protein: CASSLDRPKGEQFF
J gene: TRBJ2-7; D gene: NA; V gene: TRBV19; clone size: NA; CDR3 DNA: TGTGCCAGTAGTATCGCCAGCTCCTACGAGCAGTACTTC; CDR3 protein: CASSIASSYEQYF
J gene: TRBJ1-6; D gene: NA; V gene: TRBV10-3; clone size: NA; CDR3 DNA: TGTGCCATCAGTGAAGAATTGACCTATTCACCCCTCCACTTT; CDR3 protein: CAISEELTYSPLHF
J gene: TRBJ1-1; D gene: NA; V gene: TRBV5-6; clone size: NA; CDR3 DNA: TGTGCCAGCAGCTTGGGCAGGGCCAGCACTGAAGCTTTCTTT; CDR3 protein: CASSLGRASTEAFF
J gene: TRBJ2-7; D gene: NA; V gene: TRBV10-2; clone size: NA; CDR3 DNA: TGCGCCAGCAGTGAGGCCAACTTCTACGAGCAGTACTTC; CDR3 protein: CASSEANFYEQYF
J gene: TRBJ2-1; D gene: NA; V gene: TRBV28; clone size: once; CDR3 DNA: TGTGCCAGCAGTCCCTACCCGGACAGCCGGGAGCAGTTCTTC; CDR3 protein: CASSPYPDSREQFF